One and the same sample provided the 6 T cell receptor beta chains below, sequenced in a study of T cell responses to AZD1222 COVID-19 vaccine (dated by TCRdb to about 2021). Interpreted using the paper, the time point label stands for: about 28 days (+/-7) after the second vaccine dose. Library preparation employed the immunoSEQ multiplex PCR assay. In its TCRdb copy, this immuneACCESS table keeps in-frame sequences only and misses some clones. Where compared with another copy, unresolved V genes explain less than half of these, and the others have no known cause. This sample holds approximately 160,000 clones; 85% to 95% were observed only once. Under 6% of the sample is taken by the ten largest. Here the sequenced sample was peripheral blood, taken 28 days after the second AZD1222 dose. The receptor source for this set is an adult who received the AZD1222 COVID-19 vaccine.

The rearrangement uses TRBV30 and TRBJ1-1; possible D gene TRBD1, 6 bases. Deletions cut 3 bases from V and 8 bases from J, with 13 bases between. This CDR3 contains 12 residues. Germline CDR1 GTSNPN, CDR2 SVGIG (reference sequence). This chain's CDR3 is CAWSARTAEAFF. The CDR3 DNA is TGTGCCTGGAGCGCTAGGACAGCCGAAGCTTTCTTT.

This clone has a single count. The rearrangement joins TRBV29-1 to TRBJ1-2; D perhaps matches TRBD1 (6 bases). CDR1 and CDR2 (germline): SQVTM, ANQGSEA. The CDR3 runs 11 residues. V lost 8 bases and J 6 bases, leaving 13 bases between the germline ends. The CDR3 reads CSTEGGHGYTF. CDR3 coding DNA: TGCAGCACTGAGGGGGGGCATGGCTACACCTTC. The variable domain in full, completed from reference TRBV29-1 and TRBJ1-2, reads SAVISQKPSRDICQRGTSLTIQCQVDSQVTMMFWYRQQPGQSLTLIATANQGSEATYESGFVIDKFPISRPNLTFSTLTVSNMSPEDSSIYLCSTEGGHGYTFGSGTRLTVV.

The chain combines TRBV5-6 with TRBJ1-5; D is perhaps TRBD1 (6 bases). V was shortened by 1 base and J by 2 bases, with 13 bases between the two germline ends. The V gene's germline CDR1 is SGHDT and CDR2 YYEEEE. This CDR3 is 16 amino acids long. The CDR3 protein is CASSLSTGRGNQPQHF. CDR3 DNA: TGTGCCAGCAGCTTGAGTACAGGGAGGGGCAATCAGCCCCAGCATTTT.

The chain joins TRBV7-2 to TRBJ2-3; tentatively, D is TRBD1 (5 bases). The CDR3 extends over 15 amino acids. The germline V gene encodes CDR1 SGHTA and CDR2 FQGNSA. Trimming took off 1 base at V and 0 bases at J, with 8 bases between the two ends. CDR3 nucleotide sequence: TGTGCCAGCAGCTTAGTGGGGCTTAGCACAGATACGCAGTATTTT. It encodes CASSLVGLSTDTQYF.

The chain's CDR3 is CASSLYPDIDSYNEQFF. CDR3 coding DNA: TGTGCCAGCAGTTTATATCCCGACATTGACTCCTACAATGAGCAGTTCTTC. V and J are TRBV27 and TRBJ2-1; D unclear. Germline V gene data show CDR1 as MNHEY and CDR2 as SMNVEV (reference sequence). CDR3 length equals 17 residues. V lost 1 base, J lost 0 bases, and 13 bases lay in between.

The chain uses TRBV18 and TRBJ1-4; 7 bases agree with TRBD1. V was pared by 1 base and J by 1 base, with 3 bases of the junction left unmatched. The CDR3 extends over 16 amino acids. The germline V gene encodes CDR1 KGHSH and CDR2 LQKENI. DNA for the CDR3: TGTGCCAGCTCACCACAGACAGGGAAAACTAATGAAAAACTGTTTTTT. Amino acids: CASSPQTGKTNEKLFF.